The T cell receptor (beta chain) under discussion was sequenced for a study of PD-1 blockade in classical Hodgkin lymphoma. Overall study: Patients had nivolumab dosed at 3 mg/kg, delivered intravenously every 2 weeks.

Measured with immunoSEQ multiplex PCR; TCRdb has only the in-frame clones, and not every one. The sample holds approximately 41,000 clones; about 77% are singletons and the top ten take around an eighth. Trimming left V 5 bases short and J 2 bases short, with 21 bases between. Germline values: CDR1 SGHTA, CDR2 FQGNSA. CDR3 length: 17 amino acids. Relapses following autologous stem cell transplantation were seen in all patients, with brentuximab vedotin exposure varying. Worth noting for this clone: The antigen is not known.

Study-wide points: Newly diagnosed patients and complete responders had comparable diversity at baseline. Nivolumab initiation under 1 year post-ASCT meant exclusion.

The sample consisted of peripheral blood mononuclear cells (PBMCs), taken at baseline. The sequence was collected from a human donor with classical Hodgkin lymphoma. The rearrangement joins TRBV7-2 to TRBJ1-2; D is perhaps TRBD1 (5 bases). The CDR3 DNA is TGTGCCAGCAGCCAGCTATTCGGGACGGGGGGGAACTATGGCTACACCTTC. This codes for CASSQLFGTGGNYGYTF.